These 5 T cell receptor beta chains were sequenced from one sample in a study of blood T cell repertoires in COVID-19. Method: immunoSEQ multiplex PCR; TCRdb's copy keeps in-frame clones and lacks some. Counted here are some 80,000 clones, over 75% occurring once; the ten biggest clones make up 8% to 10%. Sequenced material: peripheral blood. The source of these receptors is a man over 45 with COVID-19, enrolled during active disease.

This rearrangement joins TRBV9 to TRBJ2-1; 10 bases are a match to TRBD2. CDR3 length equals 15 residues. Germline V gene lookup returns CDR1 SGDLS and CDR2 YYNGEE. Losses at the gene ends were 0 bases for V and 9 bases for J; bases not matched to a gene: 6. The CDR3 spells CASSVDPSGSFEQFF. The CDR3 nucleotides read TGTGCCAGCAGCGTAGATCCTAGCGGGAGCTTTGAGCAGTTCTTC.

This chain joins TRBV6-6 and TRBJ1-5, with D possibly matching TRBD1 (5 bases). V was cut by 5 bases and J by 7 bases, with 12 bases left in between. The CDR3 has 13 amino acids. Germline V gene sequence: CDR1 MNHNY, CDR2 SVGAGI (reference sequence). The DNA for the CDR3 is TGTGCCAGCAGTCCAGGGATTGGGCAGCCCCAGCATTTT. This codes for CASSPGIGQPQHF.

The J gene is TRBJ2-7, the V gene TRBV4-1; 7 bases fit TRBD2. This CDR3 is 17 amino acids long. The junction had 11 bases not matched to a gene; V was cut back by 3 bases and J by 0 bases. Germline assignment: CDR1 MGHRA and CDR2 YSYEKL. CDR3 DNA: TGCGCCAGCAGCCATCGATTCCTAGCGGATAGCTCCTACGAGCAGTACTTC. Protein: CASSHRFLADSSYEQYF.

This clone was detected only once. V gene TRBV6-5 combines with J gene TRBJ2-7, with a possible D match to TRBD2 (6 bases). The CDR3 covers 15 residues. Trimming removed 5 bases from V and 4 bases from J, with 18 bases in between. Germline V gene lookup returns CDR1 MNHEY and CDR2 SVGAGI. In nucleotides, the CDR3 is TGTGCCAGCAGTAAGACTCCGGAGGGGCGATACGAGCAGTACTTC. Its protein is CASSKTPEGRYEQYF.

The CDR3 region has the DNA TGTGCCAGCAGCTTAGGAGTAGAGACCCAGTACTTC. It specifies CASSLGVETQYF. The V and J genes are TRBV7-9 and TRBJ2-5; D not resolved. The V end was cut by 1 base, the J end by 4 bases, with 4 bases between. Germline lookup yields CDR1 SEHNR and CDR2 FQNEAQ (reference sequence). The CDR3 has 12 amino acids.